Below, 17 T cell receptor beta chains from the same sample are listed, as sequenced in a study of shared clonotypes between healthy human individuals (dated by TCRdb to about 2020). The library was obtained by the immunoSEQ multiplex PCR assay. TCRdb carries this immuneACCESS record with in-frame sequences only. Its versions omit some clonotypes, under half of them owing to an unresolved V gene in the studies checked, with the rest unexplained. The sample profile shows some 450,000 clones; approximately 80% of them were found once. The biggest ten clones account for approximately 12% of the sample. The source material was PBMCs. The receptors here all came from a woman in her forties in good health. Some clones in this sample may be carry-over from other donors' samples.

A remark on this clone: A far larger clone lies a single base away; this is likely a read error. The rearrangement links TRBV9 to TRBJ2-3; D gene unclear. Near its end, the DNA agrees better with TRBJ1-5, so the J call may be wrong. The CDR3 spans 15 residues. Looked up from germline, CDR1 is SGDLS and CDR2 is YYNGEE. The CDR3 nucleotides are TGTGCCAGCAGCGTAAGCGGGCTTAGCACAGATACGCAGCATTTT. Translating gives CASSVSGLSTDTQHF.

V is TRBV7-2 and J is TRBJ1-2; 9 nucleotides align to TRBD1. Germline CDR1 and CDR2: SGHTA and FQGNSA. The CDR3 covers 15 residues. With 5 bases clipped from V and 4 bases from J, the junction kept 8 bases outside the gene matches. The CDR3 sequence: CASSGNRGRGYGYTF. Written as DNA, the CDR3 is TGTGCCAGCAGCGGAAACAGGGGGCGAGGCTATGGCTACACCTTC.

V usage is TRBV19 and J usage is TRBJ1-5, with a weak D call TRBD1 (5 bases). The V end lost 2 bases, the J end lost 1 base, and 9 bases lay between the germline ends. CDR1 LNHDA and CDR2 SQIVND come from the germline V gene (reference sequence). There are 15 residues in the CDR3. The CDR3 here is CASSIYGGSNQPQHF. The CDR3 DNA is TGTGCCAGTAGTATATACGGGGGAAGCAATCAGCCCCAGCATTTT.

The chain has TRBV28 and TRBJ2-7, with TRBD2 matching over 10 bases. The germline CDR1 and CDR2 sequences are MDHEN and SYDVKM. Trimming removed 6 bases from V and 4 bases from J; junction bases left unmatched: 15. The length of the CDR3 is 17 residues. In DNA form, the CDR3 reads TGTGCCAGCAGAATAAGGGGCAGCGGGAGGGGTACGTACGAGCAGTACTTC. Its protein product is CASRIRGSGRGTYEQYF.

This clone was detected once. In DNA form, the CDR3 reads TGTGCCACCAGCTCACCTGTTCGGAGCACTGAAGCTTTCTTT. As protein: CATSSPVRSTEAFF. V usage is TRBV15 and J usage is TRBJ1-1, with no clear D. This CDR3 spans 14 amino acids. The germline V and J ends were trimmed by 5 bases and 4 bases, with 14 bases remaining between them. In germline, CDR1 is LNHNV, CDR2 YYDKDF (reference sequence).

This clone was observed a few times. The chain is built from TRBV15 and TRBJ2-5; 8 nucleotides align to TRBD1. The CDR3 contains 14 residues. Germline V gives CDR1 LNHNV, CDR2 YYDKDF (reference sequence). V was pared by 5 bases and J by 4 bases, with 6 bases of the junction left unmatched. The CDR3 DNA is TGTGCCACCAGCCCGGGACAGGATGTAGAGACCCAGTACTTC. Protein product: CATSPGQDVETQYF. Combining the CDR3 with reference TRBV15 and TRBJ2-5 gives the whole variable domain DAMVIQNPRYQVTQFGKPVTLSCSQTLNHNVMYWYQQKSSQAPKLLFHYYDKDFNNEADTPDNFQSRRPNTSFCFLDIRSPGLGDTAMYLCATSPGQDVETQYFGPGTRLLVL.

This rearrangement joins TRBV25-1 to TRBJ2-7; no clear D gene. CDR1 is MGHDK, CDR2 SYGVNS, per germline. The CDR3 covers 11 residues. V dropped 4 bases and J dropped 4 bases, with 5 bases sitting between them. CDR3 in amino acids: CASSAAYEQYF. The CDR3 DNA reads as TGTGCCAGCAGTGCGGCTTACGAGCAGTACTTC.

Relative to its sample, this clone is medium-sized (0.01 to 0.1%). Other DNA sequences from this sample encode an identical CDR3 as well. The rearrangement joins TRBV29-1 to TRBJ1-2; D not certain. In germline, CDR1 is SQVTM, CDR2 ANQGSEA. The CDR3 totals 12 residues. V gave up 0 bases and J gave up 1 base, with 3 bases separating them. CDR3 coding DNA: TGCAGCGTTGAAGACCATAACTATGGCTACACCTTC. Translated, it gives CSVEDHNYGYTF.

On this clone: This may be a read error, as it is one base from a much larger clone. V and J are TRBV6-5 and TRBJ2-1, with a weak D call TRBD2 (6 bases). The CDR3 is 15 residues long. Germline assignment: CDR1 MNHEY and CDR2 SVGAGI. The V end was cut by 0 bases, the J end by 14 bases, with 20 bases between. CDR3 residues: CASSYSSGARLSEFF. The DNA of the CDR3 is TGTGCCAGCAGTTACTCCTCGGGAGCGCGGTTATCGGAGTTCTTC.

This chain uses TRBV4-1 with TRBJ1-3; D is undetermined. Germline CDR1 MGHRA, CDR2 YSYEKL. The CDR3 has 15 amino acids. Trimming pared 4 bases from V and 2 bases from J, leaving 12 bases between. CDR3 loop: CASSPLPGTGNTIYF. CDR3 nucleotide sequence: TGCGCCAGCAGCCCGTTGCCGGGTACTGGAAACACCATATATTTT.

This clone was counted ten times or more. This chain links TRBV28 with TRBJ1-2, with TRBD1 matching over 8 bases. Germline V gene data show CDR1 as MDHEN and CDR2 as SYDVKM. J was trimmed by 4 bases and V by 4 bases; bases with no gene match: 11. The CDR3 is 16 residues long. Here the CDR3 DNA reads TGTGCCAGCAGTTCGTCCTCCCAGGGACAGGTCTATGGCTACACCTTC. Amino acid sequence: CASSSSSQGQVYGYTF.

The genes are TRBV11-2 and TRBJ2-7; D is undetermined. The germline gives CDR1 SGHAT, CDR2 FQNNGV. This CDR3 comprises 13 residues. The ends were cut back, 7 bases at V and 4 bases at J, with 14 bases in the middle. CDR3 in amino acids: CASTQGLPYEQYF. The CDR3 coding sequence is TGTGCCAGCACCCAAGGGTTGCCATACGAGCAGTACTTC. Full variable domain (rest looked up from reference TRBV11-2 and TRBJ2-7): EAGVAQSPRYKIIEKRQSVAFWCNPISGHATLYWYQQILGQGPKLLIQFQNNGVVDDSQLPKDRFSAERLKGVDSTLKIQPAKLEDSAVYLCASTQGLPYEQYFGPGTRLTVT.

This clone occurred many times. This sample includes further DNA sequences coding for the same CDR3. This chain links TRBV19 with TRBJ2-1, with D possibly TRBD1 on 6 matching bases. V lost 1 base and J lost 7, with 14 bases in between. Germline V gene sequence: CDR1 LNHDA, CDR2 SQIVND (reference sequence). CDR3 length: 15 amino acids. The CDR3: CASSIGHRVANEQFF. The CDR3 DNA reads TGTGCCAGTAGTATAGGCCACAGGGTGGCAAATGAGCAGTTCTTC.

V and J are TRBV9 and TRBJ2-2, with TRBD1 identical over 8 bases. This CDR3 contains 17 residues. From germline, CDR1 is SGDLS and CDR2 YYNGEE. J was trimmed by 5 bases and V by 0 bases; bases with no gene match: 9. The CDR3 reads CASSVATWTGRTGELFF. CDR3 sequence (DNA): TGTGCCAGCAGCGTAGCTACTTGGACAGGGAGGACCGGGGAGCTGTTTTTT.

CDR3 sequence (DNA): TGTGCCAGCAGCATTACAGGGGCTGGGGCCAACGTCCTGACTTTC. Translated, it gives CASSITGAGANVLTF. This chain connects TRBV5-8 to TRBJ2-6; 7 nucleotides align to TRBD1. The CDR3 runs 15 residues. Germline loops: CDR1 SGHTS, CDR2 YDEGEE. V trimming: 4 bases; J trimming: 2 bases; junction bases outside the gene matches: 3.

About this clone itself: The junction differs from germline at one of its ends, possibly a read error. V gene TRBV6-1 combines with J gene TRBJ2-2; either TRBD1 or TRBD2 may supply D (5 bases each). CDR3 length: 14 residues. Germline assignment: CDR1 MNHNS and CDR2 SASEGT. The CDR3 DNA is TGTGCCAGCAGTGGAGGGGACGGACACCGGGGAGCTGTTTTT. It is translated as CASSGGDGHRGAVF.

V gene TRBV21-1 combines with J gene TRBJ2-3; the table calls TRBD2, which could not be checked here. TRBV21-1 is a recognized pseudogene. The length of the CDR3 is 14 residues. CDR3 amino acids: CASTPVGGSDTQYF. CDR3 sequence (DNA): TGTGCCAGCACCCCGGTCGGCGGGTCAGATACGCAGTATTTT.